This record looks at one TCR beta chain sequence and its context. Its cognate antigen is unknown. Method: immunoSEQ multiplex PCR; TCRdb's copy keeps in-frame clones and lacks some. The sample has some 2 million clones, roughly 96% seen once. The V gene end was trimmed by 3 bases and the J gene end by 6 bases; junction bases not matched to a gene: 11. The CDR3 is made up of 17 amino acids. Germline CDR1 is MGHRA and CDR2 is YSYEKL. The data were obtained in a study of shared clonotypes between healthy human individuals. Study-wide findings and caveats: With a handful of donors compared, roughly 4.9% of naive CD4 clonotypes were shared. Non-shared clonotypes were found to have lower generation probabilities than the clonotypes that were shared by all four of the sorted-subset donors.

The rearrangement uses TRBV4-1 and TRBJ2-7, with 13 bases matching TRBD2. The receptor comes from a man in his late teens or twenties in good health. Material for sequencing was naive CD4+ T cells sorted from blood. Subset given: CD45RA+ positively selected. CDR3 loop: CASSHRHGTSGTLEQYF. The CDR3 region has the DNA TGCGCCAGCAGCCACCGACACGGGACTAGCGGGACTCTCGAGCAGTACTTC.